This TCR beta chain derives from a study of tumor-infiltrating lymphocytes in primary liver carcinoma. Study-level information: Patients were both men and women, whose ages ran from 30 to 69 years. Productive TCRbeta read yields ran from roughly 3.9 to 6.8 million per sample and were similar between tissues.

On this clonotype itself: No antigen is known for it.

The junction had 13 bases not matched to a gene; V was cut back by 6 bases and J by 8 bases. The CDR3 extends over 16 amino acids. Study-wide results and limits: There were only about 8-25% of top clones found in all five tumor regions.

Researchers generated TCR beta cDNA from 500 ng of total RNA, relying on a constant-region primer. Researchers made the TCR beta libraries by running three nested multiplex PCR rounds with slightly modified ARM-PCR. For roughly 10 cycles apiece, the opening two PCR rounds ran with TRBV1-TRBV30 forward primers and a C-beta reverse primer. MiXCR was run by TCRdb on the multiplex PCR reads, yielding one entry per CDR3 protein. Here the sample spans fewer than 75,000 distinct CDR3 sequences, 70% to 85% being singletons. Extraction of RNA together with DNA used about 20-34 mg of unsorted bulk tissue. Patients' primary liver carcinoma was surgically resected.

Sequencing was carried out using liver tumor tissue from sampling region 2. Noted subset: tumor region T2, inferior pole. The receptor was derived from a man aged 40-49 years with primary liver carcinoma and hepatitis B virus infection. This chain connects TRBV12-3 or TRBV12-4 to TRBJ2-1; the match to TRBD2 covers 10 bases. The CDR3 DNA reads as TGTGCCAGCAGAAACCCCTGGGCTAGCGGGAGAGATGAGCAGTTCTTC. Translating gives CASRNPWASGRDEQFF.